The TCR beta chain under discussion was sequenced for a study of cytomegalovirus exposure and HLA in healthy donors (dated by TCRdb to the late 2010s). As for the study more broadly: In an earlier analysis of some 610 of the donors, 276 Gb of sequence data and 120 million or so unique TCR beta sequences from approximately 180 million T cells were reported. Both class I and class II loci were covered by HLA typing, at four-digit resolution. All discovery cohort repertoires had been generated on a single sequencing platform. An early release that covered approximately 600 HLA-typed donors contained 300 to 350 gigabases of sequencing data and about 93 million unique TCR sequences. Donor age, sex, ethnicity and CMV serostatus were compiled alongside the repertoire data. An earlier analysis of a few hundred of the donors applied high-throughput TCR beta sequencing to assess whether each TCR beta V gene segment acted as functional or pseudogenic. Among the approximately 400 genotyped donors, more than 70% belonged to the genetic ancestry cluster associated with self-reported Caucasian donors. Besides the first cohort of approximately 670 subjects, a separate validation cohort made up of 90 to 150 different subjects was used. Five DR-DQ haplotypes were treated as single units for association and clustering because of strong linkage in the cohort. Genome-wide SNP genotypes for about 60% of the roughly 700 donors were used in a later genetic analysis, which treated that subset as a discovery cohort. High-throughput TCR immunosequencing, statistical association of individual TCRs with disease status, and machine learning were combined to predict cytomegalovirus infection status. The study used immunosequencing to profile the T cell repertoires of about 670 subjects and linked those repertoires to cytomegalovirus serostatus. In a later analysis, previously published TCR beta repertoires from 550 to 700 donors were re-analyzed and high-resolution HLA genotyping was added so that TCR occurrence patterns could be studied. Rather than using new phenotypic data, the later analysis identified candidate immune exposures from TCR beta sequences and from how often those sequences occurred across donors. The aim of the study was to test whether cataloging public T cell receptors could identify signatures of past pathogen exposure. Across approximately 400 genotyped donors of the cohort, an average of approximately 220,000 unique TCR beta nucleotide sequences per donor were sequenced, and 15% to 20% of those sequences were non-productive. Typing coverage differed by locus: A, B, C, DRB1 and DQB1 were typed in roughly 620-640 donors, DQA1 in 522, DPA1 in over 600, and DPB1 in approximately 450. Results and caveats for the whole study, not just this receptor: A later genetic analysis associated a missense DCLRE1C variant with V-gene and J-gene trimming of TCR beta chains, and an independent cohort replicated the association. In an earlier analysis of roughly 560 of the donors, most TCR beta V segments were observed in productive rearrangements about 87% or about 30% of the time, broadly matching IMGT annotations. The sequencing pipeline was judged likely to have produced a cluster of highly shared sequence variants as a technical artifact. The authors suggested that the approach could potentially be generalized to other disease states and immunological phenotypes. Most TCR sequences were seen in very few donors, while some public TCRs were found in many individuals. A later analysis reported that several top co-occurrence clusters appeared linked to parvovirus B19, influenza, CMV and Epstein-Barr virus. In a later analysis, the rate of TCR association differed among HLA loci, with DRB1 alleles having the most associated TCRs and HLA-C alleles having the fewest. Because some donors lacked HLA typing at each locus, the association tests relied only on the typed subset. Three of the identified cytomegalovirus-associated TCR beta chains were confirmed in vitro to be specific for cytomegalovirus antigens. Only TCR beta chains were sequenced in this cohort, and the absence of alpha or paired-chain data limited detectable features. Cytomegalovirus status was reported to be diagnosed by the classifier with high specificity and sensitivity in both the original and validation cohorts. Because counts were too low, more than 15 rarely observed V segments, including chromosome 9 orphons, were excluded from the earlier analysis of several hundred of the donors. In a later genetic analysis, fewer N-insertions in productive TCRs were reported among donors in an Asian-associated ancestry cluster than the approximately 710-donor mean. The only immune exposure information available for the cohort was CMV serostatus. Linkage disequilibrium might explain the correlated functional status among segregating V segments, but an unknown experimental factor could not be excluded. Specific HLA alleles were associated with around 18,000 TCR beta sequences at a false discovery rate of 0.05 in a later analysis. In a later analysis, most CMV-associated TCR beta chains were found to appear HLA-restricted, with HLA associations seemingly driven largely by CMV exposure. The presence/absence analyses assumed that sequencing depth was roughly uniform across donors, and that assumption may not be true. The study gave a list of 150 to 200 TCR beta chains associated with cytomegalovirus. When HLA alleles, especially DR and DQ, strongly co-occurred, attributing TCR associations to individual alleles was difficult. A further reported finding was that TCR beta sequences accurately predicted the HLA-A and HLA-B alleles for most subjects in the first cohort. Compared with equally common non-associated chains, HLA-associated TCR beta chains in a later analysis were more clonally expanded and had lower generation probabilities.

The method behind the library was the immunoSEQ multiplex PCR assay. For the multiplex PCR, a mixture combining 60 forward primers for TCR Vbeta segments and 13 reverse primers for TCR Jbeta segments was used. A multiplex PCR assay on genomic DNA amplified the CDR3 region of rearranged TCR beta genes. On the Illumina HiSeq System, the amplified TCR beta libraries were sequenced as 87-base-pair reads. Regarding the original processing steps: A later analysis counted tens of millions of unique TCR beta chains across the 690 or so repertoires, and roughly 9.9 million of these chains were shared by at least two donors. Raw reads were error-corrected and collapsed into unique sequences with a nearest-neighbor algorithm that merged closely related sequences to remove PCR and sequencing errors. To assign V, D and J gene segments, CDR3 sequences were aligned to IMGT reference sequences. Each retained sequence needed at least a six-nucleotide match to both a V gene segment and a J gene segment. A rearrangement counted as productive if the CDR3 had no stop codons and remained in frame with V and J, and every other rearrangement counted as non-productive. Following IMGT convention, CDR3 was defined as the stretch from the second conserved V-encoded cysteine up to the conserved J-encoded phenylalanine. Sequences without an unambiguous match to a single V gene segment were excluded from the earlier analysis of about 600 of the donors. In an earlier analysis of approximately 610 of the donors, V segments were called functional above 56.7% productive rearrangements and were called segregating when the between-donor standard deviation exceeded 5%. A statistical classification framework was built for diagnosing cytomegalovirus status from the catalog of TCR beta chain sequences. A later analysis assigned V and J genes by comparing TCR nucleotide sequences with IMGT/GENE-DB human TR gene sequences. The TCRdist pipeline was used in a later analysis to assign CDR3 sequences and most-parsimonious VDJ recombination scenarios. A later analysis defined each TCR beta chain by its CDR3 amino acid sequence plus V-gene family, and excluded reads lacking a unique V-gene family. As a way to deal with suspected cross-contamination and a sequencing artifact, a later analysis dropped approximately 590 nucleotide sequences that were highly shared and had low generation probability. In a later analysis, a clonal expansion index for each public chain was calculated from normalized within-repertoire ranks of inferred template counts. Generation probabilities in a later analysis came from a VDJ recombination model fitted to out-of-frame rearrangements, and those results were checked against IGoR. In a later analysis, TCR-TCR, TCR-HLA and TCR-CMV co-occurrence was scored with hypergeometric tests, and a repertoire-size bias correction was applied to TCR pairs. In a later analysis, false discovery rates were estimated by permuting HLA or CMV assignments 20 times. In a later analysis, co-occurring TCRs were grouped using DBSCAN, and TCRdist sequence similarity was added for clustering within HLA-allele-positive subsets. Co-occurrence clustering excluded repertoires with fewer than 30,000 or more than 120,000 public chains, plus five with anomalous nucleotide sharing. In its TCRdb copy, this immuneACCESS table keeps in-frame sequences only and misses some clones. Where compared with another copy, unresolved V genes explain less than half of these, and the others have no known cause. That table furnishes V, J and clone size, whereas the DNA furnished D and trimming. The sample contains around 95,000 clones, about four fifths of them found a single time. The ten largest account for under 4.5% of the sample.

In regard to this clone: Its binding antigen is unknown. Per-nucleotide qualities are absent, and no much larger clonotype sits a single base away.

The cohort was made up of approximately 700 healthy bone marrow donors. At the time of sampling, all cohort members were nominally healthy, though unrecorded immune exposures were likely present. The donor was CMV seropositive and belonged to the group of about 290 seropositive cohort members. A peripheral blood sample was provided by each donor, and peripheral blood mononuclear cells were used for TCR beta sequencing. The Qiagen DNeasy Blood Extraction Kit was used to extract genomic DNA from the blood cell samples. The source of this sequence is a female donor in good health and CMV-seropositive. The material sequenced was PBMCs.

The CDR3 protein sequence reads: CASSQYLQGRGYGYTF. The DNA reads as follows: TGTGCCAGCAGCCAGTACCTACAGGGCCGGGGCTATGGCTACACCTTC. The sequence links TRBV7-9 to TRBJ1-2; the best D guess is TRBD1, with 6 bases matching. V is clipped by 5 bases and J by 4 bases, and the sequence between their germline boundaries is 20 bases long. For CDR1 and CDR2, the germline V gene (reference sequence) lists SEHNR and FQNEAQ. From its cysteine to its phenylalanine, the CDR3 spans 16 amino acids. Kept here is only the CDR3 DNA, which spans 48 bases and is read in frame from base 1.